This T cell receptor beta chain was obtained from a study of blood T cells in healthy people across ages (dated by TCRdb to the mid-2010s). Concerning the study at large: Template switching captured roughly one uniquely barcoded TCR beta cDNA molecule per two T cells in model experiments. Age-related changes in TCR beta repertoire diversity were measured in the study by deep sequencing normalized with unique cDNA molecular identifiers. The donors were divided into four age groups: young (average about 16 years), middle-aged (about 41), aged (about 60) and long-lived (about 80). To avoid experimental bias, donors of different ages were distributed randomly across sequencing lanes. Two additional independent replicas of 1 million unique cDNA reads from the same blood draw were analyzed for two donors (one aged 18 to 29 and one aged 80 or older).

The donors were roughly 38 Caucasian individuals from Russia, aged roughly 6 to 90 years, who were systemically healthy. Roughly 10 milliliters of peripheral blood were collected from each donor into EDTA-treated Vacutainer tubes. PBMCs were isolated by Ficoll-Paque density-gradient centrifugation, with at least 6.5 million obtained per sample. Trizol reagent was used to extract total RNA from PBMCs, with at least 6 micrograms per sample. The percentages of naive CD45RAhigh/CD27high T cells were determined by flow cytometry on a PBMC aliquot from every donor. To note about this clonotype: The antigen it recognizes is unknown. Nothing much larger sits one base from this clone, and base qualities are not available.

The library relied on 5' RACE. Sequencing relied on an Illumina HiSeq 2500. A second PCR of roughly 7 to 11 cycles was performed with a sample-barcoded 5' primer and a J-beta primer mix. A unique molecular identifier was introduced onto each TCR beta cDNA molecule by a template-switch 5' adaptor carrying 12 random nucleotides. At least 2.5 million CDR3-containing paired-end reads were obtained from each sample. All of the RNA was converted into first-strand cDNA using the Mint cDNA synthesis kit, with a TRBC-specific oligonucleotide serving as the primer. All cDNA was treated with uracil-DNA glycosylase and then went through a first 18-cycle PCR with the universal primers M1SS and BC2_uni_R. In the authors' own workflow: Normalization of each sample was performed by random selection of 1 million high-quality reads, each carrying a distinct molecular identifier. Instead of being binned into consensus sequences, reads with shared molecular identifiers were discarded. MiTCR, run with a Q25 quality threshold and the strictest error-elimination algorithm, handled CDR3 identification, clonotype clustering and error correction. A nonparametric unseen species model with Euler transformation was used to estimate a lower bound on total TCR beta diversity. Using fastp at Q25 and MiXCR, TCRdb reprocessed the public reads and kept productive beta chains. Rows are combined by CDR3 protein, so each entry shows the most common genes and DNA. Clone size and V and J calls follow TCRdb, not the original study. Within this sample are about 640,000 distinct CDR3 sequences, with approximately 30% of them counted one time only. The ten biggest clones cover 15% to 18% of the sample.

Trimming at the junction amounts to 7 bases on V and 4 bases on J, and the germline ends lie 18 bases apart. The CDR3 holds 15 amino acids from the cysteine to the phenylalanine. Of the read, only the CDR3 DNA is kept; its 45 bases are in frame from base 1. Overall study outcomes, separate from this receptor: Bulk unsorted PBMC profiling prevented conclusive comparison of naive and antigen-experienced compartments. Observed TCR beta diversity per million T cells fell roughly linearly with age, and a significant reduction was already apparent by age around 40. Donor CMV infection status was unknown, potentially confounding age-related changes in expanded clonotypes. Compared with the aged group, the long-lived group had more naive CD4+ T cells, fewer expanded clones and increased TCR diversity, suggesting age selection. Estimates of total diversity based on one million sequenced T cells were regarded as lower bounds and as underestimates. Observed TCR beta diversity correlated strongly with the percentage of naive T cells measured by flow cytometry.

The chain links TRBV12-3 or TRBV12-4 with TRBJ2-3; the D gene is perhaps TRBD2, on 5 matching bases. What was sequenced was blood. This sequence was found in an elderly woman in good health. The DNA is TGTGCCAGCACCGACGACCGATATAGCGCAGATACGCAGTATTTT. It translates as CASTDDRYSADTQYF.